Sequencing of this TCR beta chain was carried out in a study of response to subunit inactivated influenza vaccine. Findings of the study overall: A suggestion made by the authors is that each seasonal influenza vaccination recruits few new T cells.

TCRdb re-derived calls from the RT-PCR reads in MiXCR, one entry per CDR3 protein. The sample carries around 190,000 distinct CDR3 sequences, around a tenth recorded once. CDR1 is DFQATT and CDR2 is SNEGSKA in the germline V gene (reference sequence). V shed 3 bases and J 5 bases; nucleotides not matched to a gene: 6. The CDR3 spans 14 residues. As concerns this clonotype: The antigen remains undetermined.

Sequencing used non-naive T cells sorted from PBMCs, obtained on the day of vaccination. This clonotype originated in a man aged 50-60 years who received an inactivated influenza vaccine. The rearrangement joins TRBV20-1 to TRBJ2-7, with TRBD2 matching over 11 bases. Written as DNA, the CDR3 is TGCAGTGCTAGTATGCTAGCGGGGGGCCACGAGCAGTACTTC. It is translated as CSASMLAGGHEQYF.